This entry lists 11 T cell receptor beta chains sequenced from one sample in a study of T cell changes during pregnancy in multiple sclerosis. The method was immunoSEQ multiplex PCR; TCRdb's version includes in-frame clones alone and lacks a portion of them. The data contain some 46,000 clones, 85% to 95% of them singletons. The sequenced material came from peripheral blood. The receptors shown here come from a female donor with multiple sclerosis, enrolled in a pregnancy study.

The rearrangement uses TRBV23-1 and TRBJ1-1; D is unresolved. TRBV23-1 is filed as an ORF, its function uncertain. The V and J ends lost 2 bases and 1 base respectively, with 5 bases between them. This CDR3 region has 13 residues. The CDR3 region has the DNA TGCGCCAGCAGTCAAAAGGGGAACACTGAAGCTTTCTTT. Translated, it gives CASSQKGNTEAFF.

The chain combines TRBV9 with TRBJ2-5; 11 nucleotides line up with TRBD2. The CDR3 sequence is 15 residues long. Per the germline V gene, CDR1 is SGDLS and CDR2 is YYNGEE. J gave up 0 bases and V 8 bases, and 6 bases lay outside the gene matches. For the CDR3, the DNA is TGTGCCAGGCTAGCGGGAGGACCGTACCAAGAGACCCAGTACTTC. Its protein is CARLAGGPYQETQYF.

This chain uses TRBV5-1 with TRBJ2-7; TRBD1 matches 12 bases. CDR3 length: 15 residues. The germline V gene has CDR1 SGHRS and CDR2 YFSETQ. With V trimmed by 1 base and J by 5 bases, 4 bases remained unmatched. The CDR3 coding sequence is TGCGCCAGCAGCTTGATGGGACAGGGGGCTGACGAGCAGTACTTC. Its translation: CASSLMGQGADEQYF. The full variable domain, rest sourced from reference TRBV5-1 and TRBJ2-7, is KAGVTQTPRYLIKTRGQQVTLSCSPISGHRSVSWYQQTPGQGLQFLFEYFSETQRNKGNFPGRFSGRQFSNSRSEMNVSTLELGDSALYLCASSLMGQGADEQYFGPGTRLTVT.

On this clone: No DNA is shown, since the ends of the CDR3 on it are uncertain; the CDR3 is the one TCRdb lists. V gene TRBV5-4 combines with J gene TRBJ1-1. From germline, CDR1 is SGHNT and CDR2 YYREEE (reference sequence). The CDR3 comprises 16 residues, both ends counted. The CDR3 sequence is CASSSGLSGRVTEAFF.

The rearrangement joins TRBV5-1 to TRBJ1-5; no definite D call. Germline CDR1 and CDR2: SGHRS and YFSETQ. Trimming left V 0 bases short and J 0 bases short, with 4 bases between. The CDR3 extends over 14 amino acids. DNA for the CDR3: TGCGCCAGCAGCTTGGAGGGTAGCAATCAGCCCCAGCATTTT. It translates to CASSLEGSNQPQHF. The full variable domain, completed using reference TRBV5-1 and TRBJ1-5, is KAGVTQTPRYLIKTRGQQVTLSCSPISGHRSVSWYQQTPGQGLQFLFEYFSETQRNKGNFPGRFSGRQFSNSRSEMNVSTLELGDSALYLCASSLEGSNQPQHFGDGTRLSIL.

The rearrangement uses TRBV5-1 and TRBJ2-5; D is possibly TRBD1 (6 bases). Germline values: CDR1 SGHRS, CDR2 YFSETQ. V dropped 0 bases and J dropped 4 bases, with 16 bases sitting between them. The CDR3 runs to 16 residues. CDR3 region: CASSLEGRGDTETQYF. CDR3 nucleotide sequence: TGCGCCAGCAGCTTGGAGGGCAGGGGAGATACAGAGACCCAGTACTTC.

The chain combines TRBV6-5 with TRBJ2-7, with D tentatively TRBD1 (5 bases). This CDR3 spans 14 amino acids. CDR1 MNHEY and CDR2 SVGAGI come from the germline V gene. Trimming cost V 7 bases and J 2 bases, with 15 bases left between them. The chain's CDR3 is CASTQGTWAYEQYF. The CDR3 bases are TGTGCCAGCACCCAGGGTACGTGGGCCTACGAGCAGTACTTC.

The chain employs TRBV6-1 and TRBJ1-1; D remains ambiguous. This CDR3 has 14 residues. CDR1 and CDR2 (germline): MNHNS, SASEGT. Trimming removed 1 base at V and 1 base at J, with 7 bases between. Here the CDR3 reads CASSEGRQNTEAFF. The DNA for the CDR3 is TGTGCCAGCAGTGAAGGACGACAGAACACTGAAGCTTTCTTT.

The CDR3 DNA is TGTGCCAGCAGCTTAGAGGGCCTTTACAATGAGCAGTTCTTC. Its translation: CASSLEGLYNEQFF. The chain joins TRBV11-2 to TRBJ2-1; D unresolved. In germline, CDR1 is SGHAT, CDR2 FQNNGV. There are 14 residues in the CDR3. Trimming pared 0 bases from V and 4 bases from J, leaving 7 bases between.

The J gene is TRBJ2-1, the V gene TRBV6-5, with D perhaps TRBD1 (5 bases). The V end was cut by 4 bases, the J end by 6 bases, with 10 bases between. This CDR3 comprises 13 residues. CDR1 MNHEY and CDR2 SVGAGI come from the germline V gene. CDR3: CASSSIRGNEQFF. CDR3 DNA: TGTGCCAGCAGTTCCATTAGGGGCAATGAGCAGTTCTTC.

The V call is TRBV28, the J call TRBJ2-1; perhaps TRBD1 as D (6 bases). Germline V gene lookup returns CDR1 MDHEN and CDR2 SYDVKM. V was clipped by 5 bases and J by 10 bases, with 9 bases between them. The CDR3 has 11 amino acids. CDR3 sequence reads: CASSLQGEQFF. The CDR3 nucleotides read TGTGCCAGCAGTCTTCAGGGGGAGCAGTTCTTC.